The 29 T cell receptor beta chains below come from one sample, sequenced in a study of blood T cell repertoires in COVID-19. This table comes from immunoSEQ multiplex PCR, and its TCRdb copy is limited to in-frame clones, with some not included. This table has under 200,000 clones, 75% to 85% appearing once. The sample taken for sequencing was peripheral blood. The receptor source for this set is a woman in her fifties or sixties with COVID-19, enrolled during active disease.

This clone was found a few times. This chain joins TRBV28 and TRBJ1-1; TRBD1 might be the D (5 bases). The CDR3 runs to 13 residues. Germline V lookup: CDR1 MDHEN, CDR2 SYDVKM. Trimming stripped 3 bases from V and 11 bases from J, with 16 bases between. CDR3 coding DNA: TGTGCCAGCAGTTTCCCTCAGGGTTTTGTTGCTTTCTTT. It specifies CASSFPQGFVAFF.

The table lists this clone with a few counts. The chain combines TRBV28 with TRBJ1-1, with D possibly matching TRBD1 (5 bases). Germline V gene lookup returns CDR1 MDHEN and CDR2 SYDVKM. V shed 5 bases and J shed 1 base, with 11 bases lying between them. CDR3 size: 14 residues. The CDR3 protein is CASSRTSANTEAFF. Here the CDR3 DNA reads TGTGCCAGCAGTCGGACATCTGCGAACACTGAAGCTTTCTTT.

V and J are TRBV27 and TRBJ1-1, with TRBD1 matching 8 bases. Germline V gene sequence: CDR1 MNHEY, CDR2 SMNVEV (reference sequence). With V trimmed by 2 bases and J by 0 bases, 5 bases remained unmatched. CDR3 size: 16 residues. In DNA form, the CDR3 reads TGTGCCAGCAGTTTAATCCCGGGACAGGTGAACACTGAAGCTTTCTTT. Translation: CASSLIPGQVNTEAFF.

This rearrangement joins TRBV7-2 to TRBJ1-2, with 7 bases matching TRBD1. The V gene's germline CDR1 is SGHTA and CDR2 FQGNSA. J lost 5 bases, V lost 6 bases, and 9 bases had no gene match. The CDR3 has 14 residues. In DNA form, the CDR3 reads TGTGCCAGCAGTTTCGACAGGGTTGAGTATGGCTACACCTTC. Translation: CASSFDRVEYGYTF.

The rearrangement uses TRBV7-2 and TRBJ2-7; possibly TRBD1 for D (6 bases). Germline CDR1 reads SGHTA; CDR2 reads FQGNSA. This CDR3 contains 15 residues. V was trimmed by 5 bases and J by 2 bases, leaving 16 bases between them. CDR3 in DNA: TGTGCCAGCAGCGCTTATTCAGGGGCCCCCTACGAGCAGTACTTC. It is translated as CASSAYSGAPYEQYF.

The chain links TRBV9 to TRBJ2-3; 8 bases are a match to TRBD1. There are 17 residues in the CDR3. V lost 0 bases to trimming and J lost 6 bases; unmatched junction nucleotides: 12. Germline CDR1 reads SGDLS; CDR2 reads YYNGEE. The CDR3 loop is CASSVAPGNRGSDTQYF. The CDR3 DNA reads as TGTGCCAGCAGCGTAGCACCCGGGAACAGGGGGTCGGATACGCAGTATTTT.

This clone was observed a few times. This chain connects TRBV4-3 to TRBJ1-2, with D perhaps TRBD1 (6 bases). The CDR3 sequence is 13 residues long. Germline V lookup: CDR1 LGHNA, CDR2 YSLEER. Trimming pared 1 base from V and 8 bases from J, leaving 11 bases between. The CDR3 nucleotides read TGCGCCAGCAGCCAAGGTTTAACAGGGGGCTACACCTTC. It codes for CASSQGLTGGYTF.

Details on this clone: An end of the junction does not agree with germline; a read error may underlie this. The rearrangement links TRBV7-7 to TRBJ2-5, with 11 nucleotides matching TRBD1. The CDR3 contains 17 residues. CDR1 and CDR2 (germline): SSHAT, FNYEAQ (reference sequence). The CDR3, as DNA: TGTGCTAGCAGCTTAGGGACGGACAGGGGGCTATGGGAGACCCAGTACTTC. Translation: CASSLGTDRGLWETQYF.

The chain has TRBV25-1 and TRBJ1-2, with 10 positions matching TRBD1. Germline V gene lookup returns CDR1 MGHDK and CDR2 SYGVNS. The CDR3 is 16 residues long. V gave up 4 bases and J gave up 6 bases; unmatched junction bases: 11. This CDR3 reads CASSGLGQGRYDGYTF. The CDR3 DNA reads as TGTGCCAGCAGTGGATTGGGACAGGGGAGATATGATGGCTACACCTTC.

This rearrangement joins TRBV28 to TRBJ2-7; 12 bases are shared with TRBD1. J was trimmed by 11 bases and V by 4 bases; bases with no gene match: 12. Looked up from germline, CDR1 is MDHEN and CDR2 is SYDVKM. The CDR3 consists of 15 residues. CDR3: CASSSARGTGGWEYV. CDR3 DNA sequence: TGTGCCAGCAGTTCCGCGAGGGGGACAGGGGGCTGGGAGTACGTC.

This clone was found once. The J gene is TRBJ2-2, the V gene TRBV3-1 (or the pseudogene TRBV3-2), with D uncertain. Germline loops: CDR1 LGHDT, CDR2 YNNKEL (reference sequence). Trimming pared 1 base from V and 6 bases from J, leaving 3 bases between. The CDR3 contains 12 residues. CDR3 amino acids: CASSQGAGELFF. The DNA of the CDR3 is TGTGCCAGCAGCCAAGGCGCCGGGGAGCTGTTTTTT.

The V gene is TRBV5-6, the J gene TRBJ2-5; 8 nucleotides align to TRBD2. The CDR3 is made up of 15 amino acids. Germline lookup yields CDR1 SGHDT and CDR2 YYEEEE. V lost 2 bases to trimming and J lost 7 bases; unmatched junction nucleotides: 10. Here the CDR3 reads CASSFRTSGRGTQYF. The CDR3 DNA follows: TGTGCCAGCAGCTTTCGAACTAGCGGCAGGGGGACCCAGTACTTC.

This chain connects TRBV4-2 to TRBJ2-1; tentative D call: TRBD1 (6 bases). The CDR3 runs to 16 residues. V was cut by 0 bases and J by 6 bases, with 15 bases left in between. The germline gives CDR1 LGHNA, CDR2 YNFKEQ. CDR3 amino acids: CASSQDRGIAGNEQFF. In DNA, the CDR3 is TGTGCCAGCAGCCAAGACAGGGGTATTGCAGGCAATGAGCAGTTCTTC.

This clone was counted between two and nine times. The chain couples TRBV21-1 to TRBJ2-1; the table calls TRBD2, which could not be checked here. TRBV21-1 is tagged as a pseudogene. This CDR3 is built from 14 residues. CDR3 sequence: CASSDGRVYNEQFF. DNA for the CDR3: TGTGCCAGCAGCGACGGGAGAGTATACAATGAGCAGTTCTTC.

The chain carries TRBV9 and TRBJ2-2, with TRBD1 matching 9 bases. J lost 1 base, V lost 2 bases, and 3 bases had no gene match. CDR3 length equals 16 residues. The V gene's germline CDR1 is SGDLS and CDR2 YYNGEE. DNA for the CDR3: TGTGCCAGCAGCGTGAAGGGACAGGGGAACACCGGGGAGCTGTTTTTT. Its translation is CASSVKGQGNTGELFF.

The chain has TRBV19 and TRBJ2-7; the match to TRBD2 covers 8 bases. Germline CDR1 is LNHDA and CDR2 is SQIVND (reference sequence). The ends lost 4 bases at V and 0 bases at J; junction bases unmatched: 8. This CDR3 spans 16 amino acids. CDR3 in amino acids: CASSTTRTSSSYEQYF. As DNA, the CDR3 is TGTGCCAGTAGTACAACACGGACTAGCAGCTCCTACGAGCAGTACTTC.

The chain couples TRBV5-6 to TRBJ1-1; no clear D gene. This CDR3 region has 15 residues. V lost 2 bases, J lost 2 bases, and 13 bases lay in between. Germline CDR1 is SGHDT and CDR2 is YYEEEE. Written as DNA, the CDR3 is TGTGCCAGCAGCTTTCTATCTAGCCATAACACTGAAGCTTTCTTT. This gives the protein CASSFLSSHNTEAFF. The variable domain in full, completed from reference TRBV5-6 and TRBJ1-1, reads DAGVTQSPTHLIKTRGQQVTLRCSPKSGHDTVSWYQQALGQGPQFIFQYYEEEERQRGNFPDRFSGHQFPNYSSELNVNALLLGDSALYLCASSFLSSHNTEAFFGQGTRLTVV.

The chain carries TRBV6-2 or TRBV6-3 and TRBJ1-2, with 7 positions matching TRBD1. CDR1 MNHEY and CDR2 SVGEGT come from the germline V gene. This CDR3 has 16 amino acids. The ends lost 2 bases at V and 4 bases at J; junction bases unmatched: 10. This chain's CDR3 is CASSYGGDSSFYGYTF. The CDR3 DNA sequence: TGTGCCAGCAGTTACGGTGGGGACAGCTCATTCTATGGCTACACCTTC.

The chain recombines TRBV5-1 with TRBJ2-5; 9 nucleotides match TRBD1. The V gene's germline CDR1 is SGHRS and CDR2 YFSETQ. J was trimmed by 0 bases and V by 1 base; bases with no gene match: 1. The CDR3 is 15 residues long. The CDR3 sequence: CASSLRQGDQETQYF. In DNA form, the CDR3 reads TGCGCCAGCAGCTTGAGACAGGGGGACCAAGAGACCCAGTACTTC.

The rearrangement joins TRBV6-6 to TRBJ1-2; 7 nucleotides agree with TRBD1. Germline loops: CDR1 MNHNY, CDR2 SVGAGI (reference sequence). This CDR3 has 14 residues. Losses at the gene ends were 4 bases for V and 2 bases for J; bases not matched to a gene: 4. CDR3 protein: CASSSGQVNYGYTF. CDR3 DNA: TGTGCCAGCAGTTCCGGACAGGTCAACTATGGCTACACCTTC.

This chain connects TRBV5-5 to TRBJ1-5, with TRBD1 as a possible D gene (5 bases). The CDR3 has 15 residues. The germline gives CDR1 SGHKS, CDR2 YYEKEE (reference sequence). V was trimmed by 1 base and J by 5 bases, leaving 13 bases between them. The CDR3 loop is CASSLTFGGYQPQHF. CDR3 coding DNA: TGTGCCAGCAGCTTGACATTTGGGGGGTATCAGCCCCAGCATTTT.

The rearrangement joins TRBV7-8 to TRBJ2-3; D perhaps matches TRBD2 (5 bases). Germline CDR1 is SGHVS and CDR2 is FQNEAQ. The V and J ends lost 5 bases and 2 bases respectively, with 14 bases between them. The CDR3 totals 15 residues. The CDR3 loop is CASSPYAGTTDTQYF. The CDR3 region has the DNA TGTGCCAGCAGCCCATACGCGGGTACCACAGATACGCAGTATTTT. The full variable domain, its missing parts supplied by reference TRBV7-8 and TRBJ2-3, is GAGVSQSPRYKVAKRGQDVALRCDPISGHVSLFWYQQALGQGPEFLTYFQNEAQLDKSGLPSDRFFAERPEGSVSTLKIQRTQQEDSAVYLCASSPYAGTTDTQYFGPGTRLTVL.

The gene calls are TRBV6-5 and TRBJ2-2, with TRBD2 matching 9 bases. J lost 6 bases, V lost 7 bases, and 9 bases had no gene match. The germline gives CDR1 MNHEY, CDR2 SVGAGI. The CDR3 contains 15 residues. CDR3 sequence: CASKSLAGSSGELFF. CDR3 nucleotide sequence: TGTGCCAGCAAATCCCTAGCGGGATCGTCCGGGGAGCTGTTTTTT.

J is TRBJ2-1 and V is TRBV6-2 or TRBV6-3, with 10 bases aligning to TRBD2. CDR3 length: 16 residues. The V and J ends lost 0 bases and 7 bases, in that order; junction bases with no gene match: 6. CDR1 is MNHEY and CDR2 is SVGEGT in the germline V gene. The CDR3 protein is CASSYSASGGRNEQFF. The CDR3 DNA is TGTGCCAGCAGTTACTCAGCTAGCGGGGGTCGGAATGAGCAGTTCTTC.

The V and J genes are TRBV28 and TRBJ1-6, with 12 nucleotides matching TRBD1. Unmatched junction bases numbered 12, after V lost 5 bases and J lost 10 bases. The CDR3 covers 17 residues. CDR1 MDHEN and CDR2 SYDVKM come from the germline V gene. CDR3 region: CASSHPRGQGAKSPLHF. The DNA for the CDR3 is TGTGCCAGCAGTCATCCGAGGGGACAGGGGGCGAAGTCACCCCTCCACTTT. The whole variable domain, remainder taken from reference TRBV28 and TRBJ1-6, is DVKVTQSSRYLVKRTGEKVFLECVQDMDHENMFWYRQDPGLGLRLIYFSYDVKMKEKGDIPEGYSVSREKKERFSLILESASTNQTSMYLCASSHPRGQGAKSPLHFGNGTRLTVT.

Only one count was recorded for this clone. The chain joins TRBV11-3 to TRBJ2-1; D perhaps matches TRBD2 (6 bases). Germline V gene data show CDR1 as SGHNT and CDR2 as YENEEA. This CDR3 is built from 16 residues. The germline V and J ends were trimmed by 1 base and 9 bases, with 19 bases remaining between them. DNA of the CDR3: TGTGCCAGCAGCTTAGTTACGGGAGCCCATCCAAGTGAGCAGTTCTTC. This encodes CASSLVTGAHPSEQFF.

This chain links TRBV28 with TRBJ2-2, with TRBD1 identical over 7 bases. The germline V gene has CDR1 MDHEN and CDR2 SYDVKM. The V gene end was trimmed by 10 bases and the J gene end by 0 bases; junction bases not matched to a gene: 11. This CDR3 has 16 amino acids. CDR3 sequence reads: CATSSGTATNTGELFF. CDR3 nucleotide sequence: TGTGCCACCTCATCTGGGACAGCAACGAACACCGGGGAGCTGTTTTTT. Using reference TRBV28 and TRBJ2-2 for the parts outside the CDR3, the full variable domain is DVKVTQSSRYLVKRTGEKVFLECVQDMDHENMFWYRQDPGLGLRLIYFSYDVKMKEKGDIPEGYSVSREKKERFSLILESASTNQTSMYLCATSSGTATNTGELFFGEGSRLTVL.

V is TRBV7-2 and J is TRBJ2-3; a possible D gene is TRBD2 (5 bases). CDR3 length: 16 residues. Between the trimmed V and J ends, which lost 0 bases and 4 bases, there was a span of 14 bases. CDR1 is SGHTA, CDR2 FQGNSA, per germline. This chain's CDR3 is CASSLAASRHSDTQYF. As DNA, the CDR3 is TGTGCCAGCAGCTTAGCGGCTAGCCGTCATTCAGATACGCAGTATTTT.

The chain is built from TRBV7-8 and TRBJ1-4; a weak D match, TRBD1 (5 bases). CDR1 SGHVS and CDR2 FQNEAQ come from the germline V gene. Trimming pared 5 bases from V and 7 bases from J, leaving 14 bases between. CDR3 length: 14 residues. The CDR3 nucleotides read TGTGCCAGCAGCCTAGAGGGACTTTTTGAAAAACTGTTTTTT. Translating gives CASSLEGLFEKLFF.